These 2 T cell receptor beta chains came from one sample sequenced in a study of T cells in women clearing cervical HPV infection. Produced via immunoSEQ multiplex PCR; TCRdb's table is partial and in-frame only. The data include about 46,000 clones; the top ten clones carry 35%. Sequencing was performed on blood buffy coat. The source of these receptors is a woman between 18 and 69 years old with a cervical HPV16 infection that either progressed to CIN3+ or cleared (not recorded which).

Of note for this clone: Read sequence stops 3 residues before the CDR3 end, and the germline J gene provides the missing end. The chain links TRBV2 to TRBJ2-2; D perhaps matches TRBD1 (6 bases). The CDR3 is 14 residues long. Germline CDR1 reads SNHLY; CDR2 reads FYNNEI. Trimming shortened V by 4 bases and J by 7 bases, and 13 bases separated the two germline ends. CDR3 DNA (partial): TGTGCCAGCAGTGTTGGGGGCGCGAGCGGGGAG. This gives the protein CASSVGGASGE. The whole CDR3 protein reads CASSVGGASGELFF.

With regard to this clone: One junction end disagrees with the germline gene, perhaps due to a read error. The CDR3 goes on 3 residues after the read ends, and that part is filled in from the germline J gene. This sample also contains other DNA sequences that code for the same CDR3. This chain joins TRBV19 and TRBJ1-2; D possibly corresponds to TRBD1 (6 bases). Germline values: CDR1 LNHDA, CDR2 SQIVND (reference sequence). The CDR3 consists of 17 residues. The CDR3 loop is CASTSAAVDSKNYGYTF. The sequenced part of the CDR3 DNA is TGTGCCAGTACCTCGGCGGCGGTGGACAGTAAAAACTATGGT.